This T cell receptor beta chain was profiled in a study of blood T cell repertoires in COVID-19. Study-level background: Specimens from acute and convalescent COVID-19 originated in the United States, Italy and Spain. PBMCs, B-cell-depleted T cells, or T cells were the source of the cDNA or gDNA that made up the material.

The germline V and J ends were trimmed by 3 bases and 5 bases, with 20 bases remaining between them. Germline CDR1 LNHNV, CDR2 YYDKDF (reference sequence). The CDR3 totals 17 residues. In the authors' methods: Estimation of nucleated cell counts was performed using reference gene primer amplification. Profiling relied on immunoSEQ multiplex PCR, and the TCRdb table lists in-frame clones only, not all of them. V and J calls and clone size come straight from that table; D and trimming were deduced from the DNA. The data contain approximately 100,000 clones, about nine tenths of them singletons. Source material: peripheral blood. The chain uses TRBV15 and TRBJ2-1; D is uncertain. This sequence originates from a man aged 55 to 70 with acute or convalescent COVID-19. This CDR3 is CATSRPAVYQLNNEQFF. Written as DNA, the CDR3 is TGTGCCACCAGCAGGCCCGCGGTGTACCAACTTAACAATGAGCAGTTCTTC.